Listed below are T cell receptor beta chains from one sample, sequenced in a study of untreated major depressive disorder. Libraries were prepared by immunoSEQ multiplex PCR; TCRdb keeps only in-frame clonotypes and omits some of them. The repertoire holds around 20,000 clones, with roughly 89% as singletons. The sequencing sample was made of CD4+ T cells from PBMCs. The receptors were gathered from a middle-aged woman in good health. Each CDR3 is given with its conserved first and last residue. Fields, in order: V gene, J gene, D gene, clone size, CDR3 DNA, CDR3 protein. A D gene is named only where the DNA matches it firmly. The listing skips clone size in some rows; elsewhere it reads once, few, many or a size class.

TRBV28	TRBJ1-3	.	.	TGTGCCAGCATCACGGGGGAGGGAAACACCATATATTTT	CASITGEGNTIYF
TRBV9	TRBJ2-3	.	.	TGTGCCAGCAGCGTCGGGGCAGTCCCTAGCACAGATACGCAGTATTTT	CASSVGAVPSTDTQYF
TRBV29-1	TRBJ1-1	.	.	TGCAGCGCTCAATTATGGACGGTCACTGAAGCTTTCTTT	CSAQLWTVTEAFF
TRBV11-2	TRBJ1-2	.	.	TGTGCCAGCAGCTTACGTCTCGATGGCTACACCTTC	CASSLRLDGYTF
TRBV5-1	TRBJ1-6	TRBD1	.	TGCGCCAGCAGCTCGGGCCCGGGGACAGATAATTCACCCCTCCACTTT	CASSSGPGTDNSPLHF
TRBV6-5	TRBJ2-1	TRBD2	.	TGTGCCAGCAGTGGGACTAGCGGGAGCAATGAGCAGTTCTTC	CASSGTSGSNEQFF
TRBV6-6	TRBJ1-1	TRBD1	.	TGTGCCAGCAGTTTCCTGCAGGGGGGCACTGAAGCTTTCTTT	CASSFLQGGTEAFF
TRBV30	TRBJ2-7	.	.	TGTGCCTGGAGTGCCACAGGAGAGCAGTACTTC	CAWSATGEQYF
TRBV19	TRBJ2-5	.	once	TGTGCCAGTAGTATCGTTCGAGGACATTCCCAAGAGACCCAGTACTTC	CASSIVRGHSQETQYF
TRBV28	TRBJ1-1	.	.	TGTGCCAGCAGTGCCTGGTCGGTGGAGAACACTGAAGCTTTCTTT	CASSAWSVENTEAFF
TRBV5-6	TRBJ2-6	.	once	TGTGCCAGCAGCTTCGGACGGAACTCTGGGGCCAACGTCCTGACTTTC	CASSFGRNSGANVLTF
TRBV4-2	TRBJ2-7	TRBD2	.	TGTGCCAGCAGCCAAGAGCTAGCGGGATCGTACTACGAGCAGTACTTC	CASSQELAGSYYEQYF
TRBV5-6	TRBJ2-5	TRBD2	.	TGTGCCAGCAGCTTGGGCGTAGCGGGGGGGTTCCAAGAGACCCAGTACTTC	CASSLGVAGGFQETQYF
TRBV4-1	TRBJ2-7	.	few	TGCGCCAGCAGCTCCTATGACATGGGGTTTTCCCACGAGCAGTACTTC	CASSSYDMGFSHEQYF
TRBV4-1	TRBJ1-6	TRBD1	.	TGCGCCAGCAGCCCATGGACAGGTAATTCACCCCTCCACTTT	CASSPWTGNSPLHF
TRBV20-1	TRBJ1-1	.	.	TGCAGTGCGGGGCCCACTGAAGCTTTCTTT	CSAGPTEAFF
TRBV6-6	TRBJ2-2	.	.	TGTGCCAGCAGCCCAGGAGGGGGGGGCGGGGAGCTGTTTTTT	CASSPGGGGGELFF
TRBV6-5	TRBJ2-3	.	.	TGTGCCAGCAGGCCCCTAGCGTTGAGCACAGATACGCAGTATTTT	CASRPLALSTDTQYF
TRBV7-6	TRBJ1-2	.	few	TGTGCCAGCAGCACCCGAGAAGACAGCAGCGGCTACACCTTC	CASSTREDSSGYTF
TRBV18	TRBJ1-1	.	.	TGTGCCAGCTCACCACAGGGAGTTAACACTGAAGCTTTCTTT	CASSPQGVNTEAFF
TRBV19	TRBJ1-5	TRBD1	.	TGTGCCACTGGACAGGGCGTGAATGTCAATCAGCCCCAGCATTTT	CATGQGVNVNQPQHF
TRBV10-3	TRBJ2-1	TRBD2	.	TGTGCCACGGTAGCGGGGACTTACAATGAGCAGTTCTTC	CATVAGTYNEQFF
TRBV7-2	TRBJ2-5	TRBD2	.	TGTGCCAGCACAGGTAGCGGGAGGCCGGGAGAGACCCAGTACTTC	CASTGSGRPGETQYF
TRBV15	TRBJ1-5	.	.	TGTGCCACCAGCACGGACAGTTTCAATCAGCCCCAGCATTTT	CATSTDSFNQPQHF
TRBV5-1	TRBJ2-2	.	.	TGCGCCAGCAGCTTGAACGGCGGGGCGACCACCGGGGAGCTGTTTTTT	CASSLNGGATTGELFF
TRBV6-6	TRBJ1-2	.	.	TGTGCCACCAATCTTGACTATGGCTACACCTTC	CATNLDYGYTF
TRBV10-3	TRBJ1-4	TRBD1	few	TGTGCCATCAGTGAGCTCAGGGGGCCTGAAAAACTGTTTTTT	CAISELRGPEKLFF
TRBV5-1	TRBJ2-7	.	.	TGCGCCAGCAGCCTGGGGGGCCGGGGCACCTACGAGCAGTACTTC	CASSLGGRGTYEQYF
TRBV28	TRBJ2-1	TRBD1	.	TGTGCCAGCAGGTCGGGACAGGGTTCCTACAATGAGCAGTTCTTC	CASRSGQGSYNEQFF
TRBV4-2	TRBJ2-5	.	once	TGTGCCAGCAGCCAAGTATTCTACAGTGGGAGTTCAGGGAACCAAGAGACCCAGTACTTC	CASSQVFYSGSSGNQETQYF
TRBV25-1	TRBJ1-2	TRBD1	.	TGTGCCAGCAGTGAGTCCCAGGGGGCTCATGGCTACACCTTC	CASSESQGAHGYTF
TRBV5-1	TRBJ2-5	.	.	TGCGCCAGCAGCTCCAACGGCCAAGAGACCCAGTACTTC	CASSSNGQETQYF
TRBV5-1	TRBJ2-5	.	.	TGCGCCAGCAGCCTACAGAACTCACAAGAGACCCAGTACTTC	CASSLQNSQETQYF
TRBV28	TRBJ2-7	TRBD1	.	TGTGCCAGCAGCTCCGGGACAGCGACCTACGAGCAGTACTTC	CASSSGTATYEQYF
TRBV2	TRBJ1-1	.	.	TGTGCCAGCAGTGAATCCATATGGGGTGACACTGAAGCTTTCTTT	CASSESIWGDTEAFF
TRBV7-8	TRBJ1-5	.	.	TGTGCCAGCAGCTTAGCGGGGTTGGGCAATCAGCCCCAGCATTTT	CASSLAGLGNQPQHF
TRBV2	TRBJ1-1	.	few	TGTGCCAGCAGTGAATCGGGAAGAGCTTTCTTT	CASSESGRAFF
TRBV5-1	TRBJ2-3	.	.	TGCGCCAGCAGCTTGTCAACCGCTGGCACAGATACGCAGTATTTT	CASSLSTAGTDTQYF
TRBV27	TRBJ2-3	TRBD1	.	TGTGCCAGCAGGCTTTGGGGACAGGGGGCAGATACGCAGTATTTT	CASRLWGQGADTQYF
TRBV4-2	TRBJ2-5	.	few	TGTGCCAGCAGCCAAGAGTACCAAGAGACCCAGTACTTC	CASSQEYQETQYF
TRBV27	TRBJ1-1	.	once	TGTGCCAGCAGTTTTTCGCAGATGAACACTGAAGCTTTCTTT	CASSFSQMNTEAFF
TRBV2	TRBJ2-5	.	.	TGTGCCAGTGGGCTAGAAGAGACCCAGTACTTC	CASGLEETQYF
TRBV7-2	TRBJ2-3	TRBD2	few	TGTGCCACGGGACTAGCGGGAGGTGTGGGAGATACGCAGTATTTT	CATGLAGGVGDTQYF